The 19 T cell receptor beta chains below come from one sample, sequenced in a study of cytomegalovirus exposure and HLA in healthy donors. Repertoires were generated with immunoSEQ multiplex PCR, while TCRdb's copy carries only in-frame clones and drops some. The table has tens of thousands of clones, roughly 90% seen once. Input material: PBMCs. The receptors were sampled from a man between 18 and 29 years old in good health and CMV-seronegative.

This chain's CDR3 is CASSGGTEWDEQYF. The CDR3 DNA follows: TGTGCCAGCAGTGGCGGGACAGAGTGGGACGAGCAGTACTTC. This chain uses TRBV6-5 with TRBJ2-7; D is possibly TRBD1 (7 bases). Germline CDR1 is MNHEY and CDR2 is SVGAGI. CDR3 length equals 14 residues. V was trimmed by 5 bases and J by 5 bases, leaving 16 bases between them.

The V gene is TRBV7-9, the J gene TRBJ2-1; 8 nucleotides match TRBD2. The CDR3 is 15 amino acids. Germline loops: CDR1 SEHNR, CDR2 FQNEAQ (reference sequence). The V gene end was trimmed by 5 bases and the J gene end by 4 bases; junction bases not matched to a gene: 7. CDR3: CASSLNSGTYNEQFF. CDR3 nucleotide sequence: TGTGCCAGCAGCCTAAATAGCGGGACGTACAATGAGCAGTTCTTC. The variable domain in full, with the rest retrieved from reference TRBV7-9 and TRBJ2-1, is DTGVSQNPRHKITKRGQNVTFRCDPISEHNRLYWYRQTLGQGPEFLTYFQNEAQLEKSRLLSDRFSAERPKGSFSTLEIQRTEQGDSAMYLCASSLNSGTYNEQFFGPGTRLTVL.

The chain has TRBV27 and TRBJ1-2, with 9 bases matching TRBD1. V lost 6 bases, J lost 4 bases, and 6 bases stayed unmatched. The germline V gene has CDR1 MNHEY and CDR2 SMNVEV (reference sequence). CDR3 length: 14 residues. CDR3 sequence reads: CASSKGQGPYGYTF. CDR3 bases: TGTGCCAGCAGCAAGGGACAGGGTCCCTATGGCTACACCTTC.

The J gene is TRBJ2-7, the V gene TRBV6-1, with D perhaps TRBD2 (5 bases). V lost 2 bases to trimming and J lost 3 bases, with 11 bases between them. The CDR3 contains 14 residues. The V gene's germline CDR1 is MNHNS and CDR2 SASEGT. DNA for the CDR3: TGTGCCAGCAGTGAACACGGGAAACACTACGAGCAGTACTTC. Translating gives CASSEHGKHYEQYF.

The chain employs TRBV27 and TRBJ1-4; no reliable D call. Germline-derived CDR1 and CDR2 are MNHEY and SMNVEV (reference sequence). There are 15 residues in the CDR3. Trimming took off 6 bases at V and 7 bases at J, with 18 bases between the two ends. The DNA for the CDR3 is TGTGCCAGCAGATTGGGAGGCAATTTGGGTGAAAAACTGTTTTTT. It is translated as CASRLGGNLGEKLFF.

The chain couples TRBV29-1 to TRBJ1-4; 8 nucleotides match TRBD1. This CDR3 contains 13 residues. Germline lookup yields CDR1 SQVTM and CDR2 ANQGSEA. Trimming at V came to 7 bases and at J to 1 base, leaving 2 bases not matched to a gene. The CDR3 protein is CSAGQGTNEKLFF. The CDR3 bases are TGCAGCGCCGGACAGGGAACTAATGAAAAACTGTTTTTT.

This chain joins TRBV30 and TRBJ1-5; tentative D call: TRBD1 (5 bases). This CDR3 has 13 residues. V gave up 2 bases and J gave up 7 bases, with 12 bases separating them. Per the germline V gene, CDR1 is GTSNPN and CDR2 is SVGIG (reference sequence). CDR3 nucleotide sequence: TGTGCCTGGAGTTCGGGGGGAAACCAGCCCCAGCATTTT. Protein product: CAWSSGGNQPQHF. The full variable domain, with the rest looked up from reference TRBV30 and TRBJ1-5, is SQTIHQWPATLVQPVGSPLSLECTVEGTSNPNLYWYRQAAGRGLQLLFYSVGIGQISSEVPQNLSASRPQDRQFILSSKKLLLSDSGFYLCAWSSGGNQPQHFGDGTRLSIL.

This clone has just one count. The chain is built from TRBV11-2 and TRBJ2-2; 11 bases are shared with TRBD1. Trimming took 3 bases from V and 1 from J; bases not matched to a gene: 4. Per the germline V gene, CDR1 is SGHAT and CDR2 is FQNNGV. This CDR3 has 17 amino acids. The CDR3 loop is CASSFGQGAGNTGELFF. In DNA form, the CDR3 reads TGTGCCAGCAGCTTCGGACAGGGGGCCGGGAACACCGGGGAGCTGTTTTTT.

This chain joins TRBV5-8 and TRBJ1-2; 8 nucleotides line up with TRBD1. The CDR3 totals 15 residues. The V and J ends lost 4 bases and 4 bases, in that order; junction bases with no gene match: 9. Germline CDR1 and CDR2: SGHTS and YDEGEE. The CDR3 here is CASSHRQGKVYGYTF. CDR3 DNA sequence: TGTGCCAGCAGCCATAGACAGGGGAAAGTCTATGGCTACACCTTC.

This chain joins TRBV15 and TRBJ2-1, with 9 bases identical to TRBD2. The ends lost 9 bases at V and 4 bases at J; junction bases unmatched: 10. The CDR3 is 15 amino acids. Germline CDR1 reads LNHNV; CDR2 reads YYDKDF (reference sequence). The CDR3 coding sequence is TGTGCCACGAGGACAGTAGCGGGAGTTTACAATGAGCAGTTCTTC. Protein sequence: CATRTVAGVYNEQFF.

This clone was observed a single time. The chain has TRBV4-1 and TRBJ1-5; TRBD1 might be the D (6 bases). CDR1 is MGHRA and CDR2 is YSYEKL in the germline V gene. The CDR3 sequence is 16 residues long. The germline V and J ends were trimmed by 1 base and 5 bases, with 15 bases remaining between them. The CDR3 protein is CASSQVGEGDHQPQHF. In DNA, the CDR3 is TGCGCCAGCAGCCAAGTGGGGGAGGGGGACCATCAGCCCCAGCATTTT.

V gene TRBV5-8 combines with J gene TRBJ1-5; 7 bases are shared with TRBD1. The junction had 14 bases not matched to a gene; V was cut back by 2 bases and J by 6 bases. This CDR3 has 17 residues. Germline V gene sequence: CDR1 SGHTS, CDR2 YDEGEE. The CDR3 region is CASSFGPRDRAFQPQHF. In nucleotides, the CDR3 is TGTGCCAGCAGCTTTGGCCCGCGAGACAGGGCATTTCAGCCCCAGCATTTT.

This clone occurred a few times. This chain joins TRBV28 and TRBJ2-7; possibly TRBD1 for D (6 bases). Germline-derived CDR1 and CDR2 are MDHEN and SYDVKM. V dropped 5 bases and J dropped 7 bases, with 18 bases sitting between them. The CDR3 is made up of 14 amino acids. The CDR3 DNA is TGTGCCAGCAGTACCATGGACAGAACTTTGGAGCAGTACTTC. Its protein product is CASSTMDRTLEQYF.

The chain uses TRBV10-3 and TRBJ2-1; TRBD2 agrees at 10 bases. In germline, CDR1 is ENHRY, CDR2 SYGVKD. V dropped 4 bases and J dropped 7; count of bases not matched to a gene: 16. This CDR3 has 18 amino acids. The CDR3 DNA follows: TGTGCCATCAGTGTGGCCGGGACTAGCGAAGGGGGTAGGAATGAGCAGTTCTTC. It codes for CAISVAGTSEGGRNEQFF.

The table lists this clone with a few counts. The genes are TRBV7-2 and TRBJ1-2; D call uncertain. This CDR3 region has 14 residues. V was shortened by 4 bases and J by 4 bases, with 13 bases between the two germline ends. The germline CDR1 and CDR2 sequences are SGHTA and FQGNSA. DNA for the CDR3: TGTGCCAGCAGCTCCCCGGGAGGCGTCTATGGCTACACCTTC. Translated: CASSSPGGVYGYTF.

The chain has TRBV28 and TRBJ2-7, with 7 bases aligning to TRBD1. V trimming: 6 bases; J trimming: 6 bases; junction bases outside the gene matches: 11. Germline assignment: CDR1 MDHEN and CDR2 SYDVKM. The CDR3 is 14 residues long. Here the CDR3 reads CASSPTGHPSEQYF. The CDR3 bases are TGTGCCAGCAGCCCGACAGGGCACCCTTCCGAGCAGTACTTC.

The rearrangement links TRBV2 to TRBJ2-2; 7 nucleotides match TRBD2. The CDR3 loop spans 14 amino acids. The V gene end was trimmed by 4 bases and the J gene end by 7 bases; junction bases not matched to a gene: 6. CDR1 and CDR2 (germline): SNHLY, FYNNEI. The CDR3 nucleotides are TGTGCCAGCAGTGGCGCGGGAGTAAGCGGGGAGCTGTTTTTT. Translation gives CASSGAGVSGELFF. Combining the CDR3 with reference TRBV2 and TRBJ2-2 gives the whole variable domain EPEVTQTPSHQVTQMGQEVILRCVPISNHLYFYWYRQILGQKVEFLVSFYNNEISEKSEIFDDQFSVERPDGSNFTLKIRSTKLEDSAMYFCASSGAGVSGELFFGEGSRLTVL.

The rearrangement links TRBV9 to TRBJ2-7; D is possibly TRBD2 (6 bases). V was shortened by 0 bases and J by 0 bases, with 7 bases between the two germline ends. CDR3 length: 14 amino acids. Germline lookup yields CDR1 SGDLS and CDR2 YYNGEE. CDR3 amino acids: CASSVASDSYEQYF. In DNA form, the CDR3 reads TGTGCCAGCAGCGTAGCTAGCGACTCCTACGAGCAGTACTTC.

The chain combines TRBV9 with TRBJ1-5; the match to TRBD1 covers 9 bases. The CDR3 covers 14 residues. Germline V CDR1 and CDR2: SGDLS, YYNGEE. The trim removed 4 bases at V and 7 bases at J, leaving 6 bases unmatched. CDR3 sequence (DNA): TGTGCCAGCAGCCCGACAGGGGGAGGACAGCCCCAGCATTTT. Protein: CASSPTGGGQPQHF.